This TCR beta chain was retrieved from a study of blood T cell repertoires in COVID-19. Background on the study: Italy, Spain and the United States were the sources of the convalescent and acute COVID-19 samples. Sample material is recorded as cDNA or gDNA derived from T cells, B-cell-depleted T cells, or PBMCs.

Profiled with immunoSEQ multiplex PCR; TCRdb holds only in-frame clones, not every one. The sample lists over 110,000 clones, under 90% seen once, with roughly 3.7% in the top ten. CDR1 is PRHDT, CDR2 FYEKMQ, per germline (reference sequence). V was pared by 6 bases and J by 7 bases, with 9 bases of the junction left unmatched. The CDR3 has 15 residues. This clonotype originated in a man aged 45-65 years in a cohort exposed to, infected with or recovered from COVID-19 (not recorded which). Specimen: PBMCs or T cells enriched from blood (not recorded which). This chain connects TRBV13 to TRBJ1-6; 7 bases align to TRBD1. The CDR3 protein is CASRPTGNTNSPLHF. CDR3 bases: TGTGCCAGCAGACCGACAGGGAACACCAATTCACCCCTCCACTTT.